This T cell receptor beta chain came from a study of T cell repertoires in cytomegalovirus infection. One entry per CDR3 protein results from TCRdb running MiXCR on the reads. The data show about 770,000 distinct CDR3 sequences, almost 30% seen once. On this clonotype itself: Its cognate antigen is unknown.

This clonotype was sampled from a human donor in good health (CMV status not recorded). Some clones in this sample may be carry-over from other donors' samples. The sample in question was cultured CD8+ T cells from PBMCs, obtained from culture after CMV antigen stimulation.

CDR3 in DNA: TGTGCCAGCAGCTTAGGATCGGGGGGGGCTACTGAAGCTTTCTTT. Encoded protein: CASSLGSGGATEAFF. The chain has TRBV7-9 and TRBJ1-1; maybe TRBD1 (6 bases). CDR1 SEHNR and CDR2 FQNEAQ come from the germline V gene (reference sequence). Trimming cost V 1 base and J 5 bases, with 14 bases left between them. CDR3 size: 15 residues.